These T cell receptor beta chains were read from a single sample in a study of tumor-infiltrating lymphocytes in oesophageal squamous cell carcinoma. A single record per CDR3 protein comes from TCRdb applying MiXCR to the PCR reads. The top ten hold roughly 7.1% of the sample, which has under 20,000 distinct CDR3 sequences, approximately 40% seen once. The sequenced material came from blood. These receptors were taken from a male donor with esophageal squamous cell carcinoma. Both conserved end residues are part of each CDR3. The D gene is left open where the match is weak. The size entry is marked missing in some rows and otherwise reads once, few, many or a size class.

CDR3nt	CDR3aa	d_gene	j_gene	v_gene	abundance
TGTGCCAGTAGTATAGACGTGGTGGGAAACACCATATATTTT	CASSIDVVGNTIYF	NA	TRBJ1-3	TRBV19	few
TGTGCCAGCAGTTACTCCAGCGGGGTGCCTTACGAGCAGTACTTC	CASSYSSGVPYEQYF	TRBD2	TRBJ2-7	TRBV6-6	once
TGTGCCAGCAGCCCTAATGAAAAACTGTTTTTT	CASSPNEKLFF	NA	TRBJ1-4	TRBV21-1	many
TGTGCCAGCAGCTTACAGGTCTCTGGGGCCAACGTCCTGACTTTC	CASSLQVSGANVLTF	NA	TRBJ2-6	TRBV11-2	NA
TGTGCCAGCAGCTTAACGGGGCGGACTAGCGGGATCGATGAGCAGTTCTTC	CASSLTGRTSGIDEQFF	TRBD2	TRBJ2-1	TRBV7-3	NA
TGTGCCAGCAGCCTAGTTGCGGGGGCGAACACTGAAGCTTTCTTT	CASSLVAGANTEAFF	NA	TRBJ1-1	TRBV14	few
TGTGCCAGCAGCCCCCGACAGGGAAGCTCTGGGGCCAACGTCCTGACTTTC	CASSPRQGSSGANVLTF	TRBD1	TRBJ2-6	TRBV7-6	few
TGCAGCGGTGGTGTCGGGGCCCCGCAAGAGACCCAGTACTTC	CSGGVGAPQETQYF	NA	TRBJ2-5	TRBV29-1	NA
TGTGCCAGCAGCCCAACAAGTGGTGAGCAGTTCTTC	CASSPTSGEQFF	NA	TRBJ2-1	TRBV7-3	large
TGTGCCAGCGAGTCCCTTAGTTCGGACGAGCAGTACTTC	CASESLSSDEQYF	NA	TRBJ2-7	TRBV7-8	many
TGTGCTAGCAGCTTAGTAGGACAAGGGGAGCAGTTCTTC	CASSLVGQGEQFF	NA	TRBJ2-1	TRBV7-6	few
TGTGCCAGCAGCAAAAGTGGGCGGTTTCTCTACAATGAGCAGTTCTTC	CASSKSGRFLYNEQFF	NA	TRBJ2-1	TRBV7-3	NA
TGTGCCAGCAGTGAGTTCGCTAGCGGGAGTATCGGGGAGCTGTTTTTT	CASSEFASGSIGELFF	TRBD2	TRBJ2-2	TRBV6-4	many
TGTGCCAGCAGCTTAGCGCCCTCACTCATGGGGACTAGCGGGGTTATTCACAATGAGCAGTTCTTC	CASSLAPSLMGTSGVIHNEQFF	TRBD2	TRBJ2-1	TRBV7-9	few
TGTGCCAGCAGCTTAGCTCAAGGGCTAGCGGAGTACAATGAGCAGTTCTTC	CASSLAQGLAEYNEQFF	TRBD2	TRBJ2-1	TRBV7-6	NA
TGTGCCACCAGTGATTTGGATGTGGCAGATACGCAGTATTTT	CATSDLDVADTQYF	NA	TRBJ2-3	TRBV24-1	medium-sized
TGTGCCAGAAGCTGCGGACATTCAACCGGGGAGCTGTTTTTT	CARSCGHSTGELFF	NA	TRBJ2-2	TRBV5-3	NA
TGCGCCAGCAGCCCGGGACAGTACACTGAAGCTTTCTTT	CASSPGQYTEAFF	TRBD1	TRBJ1-1	TRBV5-1	many
TGTGCCAGCAGCTGGGACGGAAACACCGGGGAGCTGTTTTTT	CASSWDGNTGELFF	NA	TRBJ2-2	TRBV7-3	medium-sized
TGTGCCAGCAGTGCGGACAGGGGTGGGGTCCTGACTTTC	CASSADRGGVLTF	TRBD1	TRBJ2-6	TRBV6-8	NA
TGTGCCAGCAGCTTAGTTCTAAGCTACGAGCAGTACTTC	CASSLVLSYEQYF	NA	TRBJ2-7	TRBV7-6	many
TGTGCCAGCAGCTCCCGGGACAGGGTTTCACCCCTCCACTTT	CASSSRDRVSPLHF	TRBD1	TRBJ1-6	TRBV7-2	NA
TGTGCCAGCAGCCACTACACGGCCTCCACAGATACGCAGTATTTT	CASSHYTASTDTQYF	NA	TRBJ2-3	TRBV7-6	NA